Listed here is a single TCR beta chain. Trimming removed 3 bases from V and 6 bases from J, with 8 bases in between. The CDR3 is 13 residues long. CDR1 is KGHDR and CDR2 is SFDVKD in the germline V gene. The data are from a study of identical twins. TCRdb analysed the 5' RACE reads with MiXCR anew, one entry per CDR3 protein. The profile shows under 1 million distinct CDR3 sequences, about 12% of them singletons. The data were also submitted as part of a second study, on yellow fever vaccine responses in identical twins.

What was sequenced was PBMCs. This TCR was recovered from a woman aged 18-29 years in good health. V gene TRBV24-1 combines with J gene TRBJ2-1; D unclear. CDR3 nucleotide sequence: TGTGCCACCAGTGATGGGCCGCGCAATGAGCAGTTCTTC. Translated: CATSDGPRNEQFF.